The T cell receptor (beta chain) described here comes from a study of blood T cell repertoires in COVID-19. Study at large: Sources were T cells, B-cell-depleted T cells, or PBMCs; the material itself was cDNA or gDNA.

CDR3 length equals 15 residues. Trimming removed 0 bases from V and 1 base from J; junction bases left unmatched: 1. Germline V CDR1 and CDR2: SGHRS, YFSETQ. Under the authors' procedure: Amplification with reference gene primers provided the estimates of nucleated cell counts. The protocol was immunoSEQ multiplex PCR, while the TCRdb copy is restricted to in-frame clones and leaves out a portion. V, J and clone size reflect that table, while D and trimming were determined from the DNA. Among 150,000 or so clones listed, 70% to 90% were seen once. This sequence originates from a man between 60 and 75 years old with COVID-19, enrolled during active disease. The rearrangement uses TRBV5-1 and TRBJ2-1, with 7 bases aligning to TRBD1. Source material: peripheral blood. As DNA, the CDR3 is TGCGCCAGCAGCTTGGCGGGACAGTCCTACAATGAGCAGTTCTTC. Protein product: CASSLAGQSYNEQFF.